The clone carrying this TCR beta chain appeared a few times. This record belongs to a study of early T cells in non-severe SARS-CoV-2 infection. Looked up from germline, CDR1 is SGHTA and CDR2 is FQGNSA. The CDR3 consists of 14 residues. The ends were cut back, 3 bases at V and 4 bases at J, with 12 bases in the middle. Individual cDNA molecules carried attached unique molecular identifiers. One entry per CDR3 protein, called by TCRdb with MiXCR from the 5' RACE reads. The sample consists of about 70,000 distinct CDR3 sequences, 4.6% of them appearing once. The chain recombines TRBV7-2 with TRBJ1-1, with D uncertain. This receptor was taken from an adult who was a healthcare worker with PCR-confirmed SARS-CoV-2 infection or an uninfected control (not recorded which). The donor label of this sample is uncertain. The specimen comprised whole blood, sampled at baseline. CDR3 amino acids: CASSFEGASTEAFF. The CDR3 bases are TGTGCCAGCAGCTTTGAAGGCGCGTCCACTGAAGCTTTCTTT.